This is a list of T cell receptor beta chains from one sample in a study of T-cell reconstitution after alpha-beta-depleted transplantation in children. In TCRdb, the PCR reads were re-called with MiXCR into one record per CDR3 protein. The repertoire consists of 150,000 to 200,000 distinct CDR3 sequences, with less than 15% occurring once and the leading ten covering about 13%. The input for sequencing was PBMCs from the stem cell graft donor, taken from the stem cell graft. These receptors all come from a human donor who donated a stem cell graft to a child with acute lymphoblastic leukemia. Each CDR3 is given with its conserved first and last residue. The D gene is left open where the match is weak. Clone size appears in some rows only: once, few, many, or a class for an expanded clone.

TRBV5-1	14	many	TRBJ1-5	-	CASSLVVGVQPQHF	TGCGCCAGCAGCTTGGTGGTTGGTGTGCAGCCCCAGCATTTT
TRBV10-1	16	many	TRBJ2-1	-	CASSEAAGKMRNEQFF	TGCGCCAGCAGTGAGGCGGCGGGAAAAATGCGGAATGAGCAGTTCTTC
TRBV20-1	12	many	TRBJ2-7	-	CSAGRDTYEQYF	TGCAGTGCTGGGCGGGACACCTACGAGCAGTACTTC
TRBV7-9	14	-	TRBJ2-1	TRBD1	CASSPRTGSNEQFF	TGTGCCAGCAGCCCAAGGACAGGGTCGAATGAGCAGTTCTTC
TRBV20-1	16	many	TRBJ2-5	TRBD2	CSASPLAGGPQETQYF	TGCAGTGCTAGTCCCCTAGCGGGAGGTCCCCAAGAGACCCAGTACTTC
TRBV7-2	14	-	TRBJ1-2	-	CASSVVRTGGGYTF	TGTGCCAGCAGTGTTGTTAGGACGGGTGGCGGCTACACCTTC
TRBV5-1	14	few	TRBJ1-1	TRBD1	CASRDTGGNTEAFF	TGCGCCAGCAGAGATACAGGGGGCAACACTGAAGCTTTCTTT
TRBV20-1	15	many	TRBJ2-7	-	CSARPGTAANYEQYF	TGCAGTGCTAGGCCCGGGACCGCGGCTAACTACGAGCAGTACTTC
TRBV28	14	many	TRBJ2-7	-	CASRVAAPSYEQYF	TGTGCCAGCCGGGTGGCAGCACCCTCCTACGAGCAGTACTTC
TRBV25-1	14	many	TRBJ2-1	TRBD2	CASRRGLAVNEQFF	TGTGCCAGCAGGCGGGGACTAGCGGTAAATGAGCAGTTCTTC
TRBV6-2/TRBV6-3	12	many	TRBJ2-4	TRBD1	CASTTQGDIQYF	TGTGCCAGCACGACCCAGGGGGACATTCAGTACTTC
TRBV12-3/TRBV12-4	13	few	TRBJ2-4	-	CASSFIDPGSQYF	TGTGCCAGCAGTTTCATCGATCCGGGCAGTCAGTACTTC
TRBV10-2	14	many	TRBJ1-6	-	CAGRDWTSNSPLHF	TGCGCCGGCCGCGATTGGACCTCGAATTCACCCCTCCACTTT
TRBV3-1	12	many	TRBJ1-6	-	CASSQVQEPLHF	TGTGCCAGCAGCCAAGTACAGGAACCCCTCCACTTT
TRBV5-4	16	few	TRBJ1-5	TRBD1	CASSFGGTGRNQPQHF	TGTGCCAGCAGCTTCGGCGGGACAGGGAGGAATCAGCCCCAGCATTTT
TRBV24-1	15	-	TRBJ1-1	-	CATRPTGGAYTEAFF	TGTGCCACCAGACCGACGGGGGGGGCTTACACTGAAGCTTTCTTT
TRBV5-1	13	many	TRBJ2-7	-	CASSLDSLGEQYF	TGCGCCAGCAGCTTGGACAGCTTGGGCGAGCAGTACTTC